One and the same sample provided the 32 T cell receptor beta chains below, sequenced in a study of OX40 agonist ivuxolimab in advanced cancers. Assay: immunoSEQ multiplex PCR; the TCRdb copy retains only in-frame clones and omits some. The sample records around 38,000 clones, around 82% being singletons. The sample here was CD4+ or CD8+ T cells sorted from blood, taken in a trial of the OX40 agonist ivuxolimab. These receptors were collected from an adult with an advanced solid tumor such as melanoma, head and neck, liver or kidney cancer.

The rearrangement uses TRBV6-1 and TRBJ1-3, with D possibly being TRBD1 (6 bases). Trimming took 1 base from V and 0 from J, leaving 16 bases between them. The CDR3 has 18 residues. The germline V gene has CDR1 MNHNS and CDR2 SASEGT. DNA for the CDR3: TGTGCCAGCAGTGAAGTGTTCGCAGGGGTTTTCTCTGGAAACACCATATATTTT. It specifies CASSEVFAGVFSGNTIYF.

This chain joins TRBV20-1 and TRBJ2-1, with D uncertain. CDR3 length: 11 amino acids. V was shortened by 1 base and J by 9 bases, with 7 bases between the two germline ends. Germline values: CDR1 DFQATT, CDR2 SNEGSKA (reference sequence). The CDR3 sequence is CSARVFGEQFF. CDR3 in DNA: TGCAGTGCTAGAGTGTTCGGTGAGCAGTTCTTC.

The J gene is TRBJ2-7, the V gene TRBV5-4; tentatively, D is TRBD2 (5 bases). CDR3 length equals 13 residues. Germline CDR1 reads SGHNT; CDR2 reads YYREEE (reference sequence). Trimming left V 6 bases short and J 0 bases short, with 10 bases between. The CDR3 here is CASTPRDSYEQYF. The CDR3 DNA reads as TGTGCCAGCACCCCGAGGGACTCCTACGAGCAGTACTTC. Combining the CDR3 with reference TRBV5-4 and TRBJ2-7 gives the whole variable domain ETGVTQSPTHLIKTRGQQVTLRCSSQSGHNTVSWYQQALGQGPQFIFQYYREEENGRGNFPPRFSGLQFPNYSSELNVNALELDDSALYLCASTPRDSYEQYFGPGTRLTVT.

The chain is built from TRBV2 and TRBJ2-1; TRBD1 aligns across 10 bases. The CDR3 is 15 amino acids. Trimming at V came to 2 bases and at J to 10 bases, leaving 8 bases not matched to a gene. Per germline, CDR1 SNHLY and CDR2 FYNNEI. In DNA form, the CDR3 reads TGTGCCAGCAGTGAATTTCGGGACAGGGGATACGAGCAGTTCTTC. Its protein is CASSEFRDRGYEQFF.

The CDR3 DNA reads as TGTGCCACCTTAGCGGCAAACTACAATGAGCAGTTCTTC. Its protein is CATLAANYNEQFF. V gene TRBV28 combines with J gene TRBJ2-1; D is possibly TRBD2 (6 bases). The CDR3 runs to 13 residues. Germline V gene lookup returns CDR1 MDHEN and CDR2 SYDVKM. V was cut by 10 bases and J by 3 bases, with 13 bases left in between.

The chain joins TRBV7-8 to TRBJ2-1; D is possibly TRBD2 (6 bases). The CDR3 loop spans 12 amino acids. Trimming took 7 bases from V and 8 from J, leaving 12 bases between them. The V gene's germline CDR1 is SGHVS and CDR2 FQNEAQ. The CDR3 sequence is CASTAGTDEQFF. CDR3 nucleotides: TGTGCCAGCACCGCGGGGACCGATGAGCAGTTCTTC.

The chain joins TRBV6-1 to TRBJ1-5; no definite D call. The CDR3 covers 15 residues. Trimming stripped 2 bases from V and 2 bases from J, with 10 bases between. From germline, CDR1 is MNHNS and CDR2 SASEGT. CDR3 bases: TGTGCCAGCAGTGAACGGGCCATAGGCAATCAGCCCCAGCATTTT. Its translation is CASSERAIGNQPQHF.

The rearrangement uses TRBV5-1 and TRBJ2-3; D unclear. CDR1 is SGHRS and CDR2 is YFSETQ in the germline V gene. Trimming took off 7 bases at V and 1 base at J, with 13 bases between the two ends. This CDR3 is 14 amino acids long. The CDR3 DNA is TGCGCCAGCGCCTGGGCCACTGGCACAGATACGCAGTATTTT. This encodes CASAWATGTDTQYF.

Only a few counts were recorded for this clone. This rearrangement joins TRBV5-6 to TRBJ2-7; D is unclear. Germline CDR1 reads SGHDT; CDR2 reads YYEEEE. V lost 2 bases and J lost 0, with 9 bases in between. The CDR3 extends over 14 amino acids. The CDR3 DNA follows: TGTGCCAGCAGCTTCCCCGGAAGCTCCTACGAGCAGTACTTC. It encodes CASSFPGSSYEQYF.

This chain joins TRBV5-1 and TRBJ2-1; TRBD1 aligns across 10 bases. Per the germline V gene, CDR1 is SGHRS and CDR2 is YFSETQ. With V trimmed by 4 bases and J by 1 base, 11 bases remained unmatched. This CDR3 comprises 18 residues. The chain's CDR3 is CASSPGQGDSVSYNEQFF. CDR3 DNA: TGCGCCAGCAGCCCTGGACAGGGGGATTCGGTGTCCTACAATGAGCAGTTCTTC.

The rearrangement joins TRBV5-1 to TRBJ2-5; D gene ambiguous. Trimming removed 1 base at V and 5 bases at J, with 6 bases between. Germline V gene sequence: CDR1 SGHRS, CDR2 YFSETQ. The CDR3 totals 12 residues. CDR3 protein: CASSLSRETQYF. The CDR3 DNA follows: TGCGCCAGCAGCTTGTCCCGGGAGACCCAGTACTTC.

The J gene is TRBJ1-4, the V gene TRBV18; 7 bases are shared with TRBD1. CDR1 is KGHSH and CDR2 is LQKENI in the germline V gene. J lost 4 bases, V lost 3 bases, and 5 bases had no gene match. This CDR3 has 15 amino acids. The CDR3 spells CASSPQGQFNEKLFF. The CDR3 nucleotides are TGTGCCAGCTCACCCCAGGGACAGTTTAATGAAAAACTGTTTTTT.

The chain has TRBV19 and TRBJ2-6; D remains ambiguous. CDR1 and CDR2 (germline): LNHDA, SQIVND (reference sequence). The CDR3 consists of 16 residues. V dropped 7 bases and J dropped 4 bases, with 17 bases sitting between them. The CDR3 region has the DNA TGTGCCAGTACCAAGCTTTTGGGTGCCGGGGCCAACGTCCTGACTTTC. It is translated as CASTKLLGAGANVLTF.

By frequency in the sample, this clone is medium-sized. The rearrangement links TRBV4-2 to TRBJ1-3; no definite D call. Germline CDR1 is LGHNA and CDR2 is YNFKEQ. The CDR3 length is 17 residues. Trimming removed 3 bases at V and 3 bases at J, with 18 bases between. The chain's CDR3 is CASSHSSLDPLGNTIYF. CDR3 sequence (DNA): TGTGCCAGCAGCCATTCGAGTCTGGACCCCCTTGGAAACACCATATATTTT.

The chain couples TRBV19 to TRBJ2-3, with no clear D. Germline V gene lookup returns CDR1 LNHDA and CDR2 SQIVND (reference sequence). CDR3 length: 13 residues. The V and J ends lost 7 bases and 6 bases respectively, with 14 bases between them. The DNA of the CDR3 is TGTGCCAGTAAGAGACCCGAGAGCGATACGCAGTATTTT. Protein sequence: CASKRPESDTQYF.

The chain carries TRBV4-3 and TRBJ2-3, with D perhaps matching TRBD2 (6 bases). V was trimmed by 0 bases and J by 10 bases, leaving 11 bases between them. This CDR3 is 13 amino acids long. Germline CDR1 reads LGHNA; CDR2 reads YSLEER. The CDR3 sequence is CASSQDTGTSQYF. CDR3 nucleotides: TGCGCCAGCAGCCAAGACACCGGGACTTCGCAGTATTTT.

The rearrangement links TRBV7-9 to TRBJ1-2; a weak D match, TRBD1 (5 bases). Trimming shortened V by 7 bases and J by 6 bases, and 9 bases separated the two germline ends. CDR3 size: 11 residues. Germline-derived CDR1 and CDR2 are SEHNR and FQNEAQ (reference sequence). The CDR3 region has the DNA TGTGCCAGCACCCAGGGAGATGGCTACACCTTC. Translating gives CASTQGDGYTF.

The chain couples TRBV7-6 to TRBJ1-2, with 10 positions matching TRBD1. Trimming cost V 5 bases and J 5 bases; bases outside gene matches: 5. Germline assignment: CDR1 SGHVS and CDR2 FNYEAQ. The length of the CDR3 is 14 residues. Here the CDR3 DNA reads TGTGCCAGCAGCCCAGGGACAGGGGTTTATGGCTACACCTTC. Protein product: CASSPGTGVYGYTF.

This clone was counted a single time. Other DNA variants within this sample encode the same CDR3. This chain links TRBV5-1 with TRBJ1-1; TRBD1 aligns across 8 bases. V shed 2 bases and J 4 bases; nucleotides not matched to a gene: 7. The germline V gene encodes CDR1 SGHRS and CDR2 YFSETQ. This CDR3 is 15 amino acids long. CDR3 coding DNA: TGCGCCAGCAGCTTAGTTCAGGGGGCGGGCACTGAAGCTTTCTTT. This gives the protein CASSLVQGAGTEAFF.

V usage is TRBV12-5 and J usage is TRBJ2-6, with 9 bases lining up with TRBD2. This CDR3 is built from 21 residues. CDR1 is LGHNT, CDR2 FRNRAP, per germline. V trimming: 3 bases; J trimming: 1 base; junction bases outside the gene matches: 16. CDR3: CASGLRLAGLGLRSGANVLTF. DNA of the CDR3: TGTGCTAGTGGTTTACGGCTAGCGGGACTGGGGCTCCGATCTGGGGCCAACGTCCTGACTTTC. Looking up the rest from reference TRBV12-5 and TRBJ2-6 gives the full variable domain: DARVTQTPRHKVTEMGQEVTMRCQPILGHNTVFWYRQTMMQGLELLAYFRNRAPLDDSGMPKDRFSAEMPDATLATLKIQPSEPRDSAVYFCASGLRLAGLGLRSGANVLTFGAGSRLTVL.

This clone has just a few counts. The chain combines TRBV11-2 with TRBJ2-7; D remains ambiguous. This CDR3 spans 11 amino acids. Germline CDR1 reads SGHAT; CDR2 reads FQNNGV. Trimming took off 4 bases at V and 6 bases at J, with 7 bases between the two ends. The CDR3 spells CASSSQLEQYF. In nucleotides, the CDR3 is TGTGCCAGCAGCTCTCAGCTCGAGCAGTACTTC.

The chain is built from TRBV18 and TRBJ2-4; D may be TRBD2 (5 bases). V was cut by 3 bases and J by 0 bases, with 15 bases left in between. Germline CDR1 reads KGHSH; CDR2 reads LQKENI. The length of the CDR3 is 17 residues. The CDR3: CASSPPSGILAKNIQYF. CDR3 bases: TGTGCCAGCTCACCCCCTTCGGGGATACTAGCCAAAAACATTCAGTACTTC.

The chain combines TRBV5-8 with TRBJ2-6, with 7 bases lining up with TRBD1. Germline CDR1 and CDR2: SGHTS and YDEGEE. This CDR3 comprises 17 residues. Trimming at V came to 4 bases and at J to 0 bases, leaving 7 bases not matched to a gene. Here the CDR3 DNA reads TGTGCCAGCAGCACCTACAGGGGTAGCTCTGGGGCCAACGTCCTGACTTTC. Residues: CASSTYRGSSGANVLTF.

V usage is TRBV28 and J usage is TRBJ1-3, with no clear D. The CDR3 is 13 amino acids. The germline CDR1 and CDR2 sequences are MDHEN and SYDVKM. V was clipped by 3 bases and J by 5 bases, with 8 bases between them. The CDR3 spells CASSFSGRNTIYF. The CDR3 DNA reads TGTGCCAGCAGTTTCTCTGGAAGAAACACCATATATTTT.

The chain carries TRBV5-1 and TRBJ1-1; D unresolved. The length of the CDR3 is 13 residues. Trimming pared 0 bases from V and 1 base from J, leaving 4 bases between. Germline CDR1 is SGHRS and CDR2 is YFSETQ. The CDR3 coding sequence is TGCGCCAGCAGCTTGGCCCCGAACACTGAAGCTTTCTTT. This sequence encodes CASSLAPNTEAFF.

The chain combines TRBV5-1 with TRBJ1-1, with 10 bases matching TRBD1. With V trimmed by 7 bases and J by 2 bases, 5 bases remained unmatched. Germline V gene lookup returns CDR1 SGHRS and CDR2 YFSETQ. This CDR3 comprises 14 residues. The CDR3 spells CASRQTGGNTEAFF. In DNA form, the CDR3 reads TGCGCCAGCCGACAGACAGGGGGCAACACTGAAGCTTTCTTT.

The CDR3 coding sequence is TGTGCCAGCAGGCCTCATATTTCGTCTGGAAACACCATATATTTT. It codes for CASRPHISSGNTIYF. This sequence joins TRBV6-1 and TRBJ1-3; no clear D. V lost 6 bases and J lost 1, with 13 bases in between. This CDR3 is 15 amino acids long. Germline CDR1 and CDR2: MNHNS and SASEGT.

The chain links TRBV5-1 to TRBJ2-2; 10 positions agree with TRBD2. The CDR3 contains 18 residues. Germline CDR1 SGHRS, CDR2 YFSETQ. The V segment lost 4 bases and the J segment 3 bases; nucleotides outside the gene matches: 12. CDR3 sequence reads: CASSLGPASGRYTGELFF. Here the CDR3 DNA reads TGCGCCAGCAGCCTGGGTCCCGCTAGCGGGAGATACACCGGGGAGCTGTTTTTT.

The chain combines TRBV5-4 with TRBJ2-2; TRBD2 is a possible D gene (5 bases). CDR1 SGHNT and CDR2 YYREEE come from the germline V gene (reference sequence). The V and J ends lost 3 bases and 1 base respectively, with 13 bases between them. This CDR3 contains 16 residues. The CDR3 bases are TGTGCCAGCAGCTCACCCACTAGGGTGAACACCGGGGAGCTGTTTTTT. Translating it yields CASSSPTRVNTGELFF.

The chain carries TRBV10-3 and TRBJ2-2; maybe TRBD2 (6 bases). This CDR3 is built from 17 residues. Per germline, CDR1 ENHRY and CDR2 SYGVKD. V lost 2 bases and J 0 bases, leaving 13 bases between the germline ends. CDR3 sequence: CAISENQRAANTGELFF. CDR3 DNA: TGTGCCATCAGTGAGAACCAGCGGGCCGCGAACACCGGGGAGCTGTTTTTT.

The CDR3 DNA reads as TGTGCCAGCAGTACCTACCAAGCGGGGGTAGGTGAGCAGTTCTTC. It specifies CASSTYQAGVGEQFF. The chain joins TRBV27 to TRBJ2-1; 8 bases line up with TRBD2. The CDR3 is made up of 15 amino acids. CDR1 and CDR2 (germline): MNHEY, SMNVEV (reference sequence). The V segment lost 5 bases and the J segment 9 bases; nucleotides outside the gene matches: 12.

V usage is TRBV11-2 and J usage is TRBJ2-7; D possibly matches TRBD1 or TRBD2 (6 bases each). V was pared by 1 base and J by 0 bases, with 13 bases between. Germline V gives CDR1 SGHAT, CDR2 FQNNGV. The CDR3 sequence is 16 residues long. CDR3 in amino acids: CASSLAGRGLSYEQYF. The DNA for the CDR3 is TGTGCCAGCAGCTTAGCCGGCAGGGGACTCTCCTACGAGCAGTACTTC.